This TCR beta chain derives from a study of shared clonotypes between healthy human individuals. Naive CD8 cells lacked CD45RO, underwent positive selection for CCR7 and left out terminally differentiated effector memory CD45RA+ cells. The V and J ends lost 7 bases and 5 bases respectively, with 17 bases between them. CDR1 is MDHEN and CDR2 is SYDVKM in the germline V gene. The CDR3 has 14 amino acids. Sorted-subset replicate PCRs used approximately 180 ng of genomic DNA. This amount corresponded to tens of thousands of T cell genomes. Measured with immunoSEQ multiplex PCR; TCRdb has only the in-frame clones, and not every one. The sample records around 2.1 million clones, approximately 94% being singletons.

The chain couples TRBV28 to TRBJ1-1, with D possibly matching TRBD1 (6 bases). The source of this sequence is a man aged 18 to 29 in good health. Some clones in this sample may be carry-over from other donors' samples. The material sequenced was naive CD8+ T cells from PBMCs. The CDR3 spells CASTQGKYWTEAFF. DNA for the CDR3: TGTGCCAGCACTCAGGGGAAGTATTGGACTGAAGCTTTCTTT.